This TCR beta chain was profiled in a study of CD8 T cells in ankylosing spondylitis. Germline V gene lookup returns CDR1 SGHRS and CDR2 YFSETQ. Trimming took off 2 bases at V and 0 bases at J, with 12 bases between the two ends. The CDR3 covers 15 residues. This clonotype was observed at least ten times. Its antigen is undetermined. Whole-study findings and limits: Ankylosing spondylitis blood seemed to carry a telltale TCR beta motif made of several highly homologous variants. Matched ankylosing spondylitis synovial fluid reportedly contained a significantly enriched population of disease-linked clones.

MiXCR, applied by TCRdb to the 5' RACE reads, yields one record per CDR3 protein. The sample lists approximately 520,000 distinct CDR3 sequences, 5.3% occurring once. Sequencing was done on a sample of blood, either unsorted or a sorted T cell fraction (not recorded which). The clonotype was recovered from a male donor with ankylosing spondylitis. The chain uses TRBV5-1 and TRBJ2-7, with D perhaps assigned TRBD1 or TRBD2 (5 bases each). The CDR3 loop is CASSFLGTVSYEQYF. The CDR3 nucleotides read TGCGCCAGCAGCTTTTTAGGGACGGTCTCCTACGAGCAGTACTTC.